The 12 T cell receptor beta chains given below trace back to one sample, sequenced in a study of CD4 T cells in relation to SARS-CoV-2 and coronaviruses. The method was immunoSEQ multiplex PCR; TCRdb's version includes in-frame clones alone and lacks a portion of them. The table lists 68,000 or so clones, 80% to 95% of them singletons. Before the COVID-19 pandemic, during about 2010-2018, CD4+ T cells were taken from unexposed donors. Sequences were obtained from naive CD4+ T cells from PBMCs. Stated subset: naive CD4+ T cells isolated by negative enrichment. Receptor source: a human donor in good health.

V gene TRBV29-1 combines with J gene TRBJ2-7; TRBD1 matches 7 bases. This CDR3 comprises 14 residues. The V gene end was trimmed by 1 base and the J gene end by 0 bases; junction bases not matched to a gene: 3. Germline CDR1 SQVTM, CDR2 ANQGSEA. The CDR3 bases are TGCAGCGTTGAAGGGGGACAGTCCTCCTACGAGCAGTACTTC. This gives the protein CSVEGGQSSYEQYF.

J is TRBJ1-6 and V is TRBV20-1; D not certain. In germline, CDR1 is DFQATT, CDR2 SNEGSKA (reference sequence). V was cut by 3 bases and J by 10 bases, with 7 bases left in between. The CDR3 has 11 amino acids. Written as DNA, the CDR3 is TGCAGTGCTAGTACTGGGTCACCCCTCCACTTT. It translates to CSASTGSPLHF.

This clone was seen just once. J is TRBJ2-7 and V is TRBV5-4, with D maybe TRBD1 (6 bases). This CDR3 comprises 15 residues. V lost 4 bases and J 0 bases, leaving 14 bases between the germline ends. Germline CDR1 SGHNT, CDR2 YYREEE (reference sequence). The chain's CDR3 is CASSPPGALSYEQYF. In DNA form, the CDR3 reads TGTGCCAGCAGCCCCCCAGGGGCTCTCTCCTACGAGCAGTACTTC.

The rearrangement links TRBV10-3 to TRBJ2-7; no firm D call. Trimming removed 6 bases at V and 5 bases at J, with 8 bases between. This CDR3 spans 11 amino acids. Germline V gene sequence: CDR1 ENHRY, CDR2 SYGVKD. CDR3 loop: CAIRDIDEQYF. The CDR3 region has the DNA TGTGCCATCAGAGACATTGACGAGCAGTACTTC.

The chain employs TRBV6-2 or TRBV6-3 and TRBJ2-1; 8 positions match TRBD1. V shed 4 bases, J shed 1 base, and the junction held 6 bases outside the gene matches. In germline, CDR1 is MNHEY, CDR2 SVGEGT. CDR3 size: 16 residues. CDR3 loop: CASSSFDRGSYNEQFF. DNA of the CDR3: TGTGCCAGCAGTTCCTTTGACAGGGGATCCTACAATGAGCAGTTCTTC.

V is TRBV3-1 (or the pseudogene TRBV3-2) and J is TRBJ2-3; possible D gene TRBD2, 5 bases. The germline V and J ends were trimmed by 4 bases and 7 bases, with 9 bases remaining between them. Germline V lookup: CDR1 LGHDT, CDR2 YNNKEL (reference sequence). This CDR3 contains 12 residues. The CDR3 is CASSPPGNTQYF. In DNA form, the CDR3 reads TGTGCCAGCAGCCCCCCCGGGAATACGCAGTATTTT.

The chain links TRBV5-1 to TRBJ2-1; D remains ambiguous. The CDR3 spans 13 residues. Trimming removed 5 bases at V and 0 bases at J, with 6 bases between. Germline assignment: CDR1 SGHRS and CDR2 YFSETQ. The CDR3 DNA is TGCGCCAGCAGTAGCAGCTCCTACAATGAGCAGTTCTTC. Amino acids: CASSSSSYNEQFF.

J is TRBJ1-3 and V is TRBV30; D is undetermined. V lost 7 bases, J lost 0 bases, and 10 bases lay in between. This CDR3 comprises 13 residues. CDR1 is GTSNPN and CDR2 is SVGIG in the germline V gene (reference sequence). The CDR3 nucleotides are TGTGCCTCGCGGGTGGACTCTGGAAACACCATATATTTT. Amino acids: CASRVDSGNTIYF. The full variable domain, in which reference TRBV30 and TRBJ1-3 provide the parts outside the CDR3, is SQTIHQWPATLVQPVGSPLSLECTVEGTSNPNLYWYRQAAGRGLQLLFYSVGIGQISSEVPQNLSASRPQDRQFILSSKKLLLSDSGFYLCASRVDSGNTIYFGEGSWLTVV.

The table lists this clone with a count of one. The chain joins TRBV18 to TRBJ2-3; D is tentatively TRBD1 or TRBD2 (6 bases each). Between the trimmed V and J ends, which lost 0 bases and 4 bases, there was a span of 11 bases. Germline V gene sequence: CDR1 KGHSH, CDR2 LQKENI. This CDR3 has 15 residues. CDR3 DNA: TGTGCCAGCTCACCACCGTCGAGGGGGGCAGATACGCAGTATTTT. Residues: CASSPPSRGADTQYF.

CDR3 loop: CATSELGVGNEQFF. Written as DNA, the CDR3 is TGTGCCACCAGTGAACTAGGGGTTGGCAATGAGCAGTTCTTC. J is TRBJ2-1 and V is TRBV24-1, with D perhaps being TRBD1 or TRBD2 (5 bases each). V was trimmed by 4 bases and J by 6 bases, leaving 12 bases between them. Germline V gene sequence: CDR1 KGHDR, CDR2 SFDVKD. The CDR3 runs to 14 residues.

J is TRBJ1-4 and V is TRBV30; unclear D gene. Germline V gene sequence: CDR1 GTSNPN, CDR2 SVGIG (reference sequence). Trimming left V 2 bases short and J 4 bases short, with 11 bases between. The CDR3 extends over 14 amino acids. DNA for the CDR3: TGTGCCTGGAGTTTCGGTCATGATAATGAAAAACTGTTTTTT. Protein: CAWSFGHDNEKLFF.

The V and J genes are TRBV9 and TRBJ1-2; D may be TRBD1 (6 bases). The germline gives CDR1 SGDLS, CDR2 YYNGEE. The CDR3 spans 16 residues. Deletions cut 4 bases from V and 1 base from J, with 17 bases between. This CDR3 reads CASSSRGQGLNYGYTF. CDR3 nucleotides: TGTGCCAGCAGCTCACGGGGGCAGGGGCTTAACTATGGCTACACCTTC.